Given below is one TCR beta chain in context. The length of the CDR3 is 14 residues. The V end lost 1 base, the J end lost 6 bases, and 10 bases lay between the germline ends. Germline-derived CDR1 and CDR2 are SGHTA and FQGNSA. Per the original data handling: By means of reference gene primer amplification, nucleated cell counts were estimated. Clones were sequenced by immunoSEQ multiplex PCR, and TCRdb holds only the in-frame ones, with some missing. Clonal size and the V and J genes are those of that table, whereas D and trimming came from the DNA. The sample holds about 98,000 clones; around 82% are singletons and the top ten take approximately 11%. The data are from a study of blood T cell repertoires in COVID-19. As for the study in general: Acute and convalescent COVID-19 samples came from the United States, Italy and Spain. PBMCs, B-cell-depleted T cells, or T cells provided the cDNA or gDNA that made up the material.

The sample was peripheral blood. J is TRBJ1-5 and V is TRBV7-2; no reliable D call. This clonotype originated in a man aged 70 or older with active or convalescent COVID-19. CDR3 residues: CASSLVTETQPQHF. CDR3 bases: TGTGCCAGCAGCTTAGTTACGGAGACTCAGCCCCAGCATTTT.